One T cell receptor (beta chain) is described in this entry. CDR3 length: 14 residues. Germline values: CDR1 MDHEN, CDR2 SYDVKM. V was pared by 4 bases and J by 5 bases, with 9 bases between. The record originates from a study of cytomegalovirus exposure and HLA in healthy donors. Primers included in the PCR were 60 Vbeta and 13 Jbeta primers. Clones were sequenced by immunoSEQ multiplex PCR, and TCRdb holds only the in-frame ones, with some missing. The sample carries about 110,000 clones, roughly 80% recorded once. This sequence was found in a man aged 50-60 years in good health and CMV-seronegative. The gene calls are TRBV28 and TRBJ1-6; D possibly corresponds to TRBD1 (5 bases). Input material: PBMCs. The CDR3 spells CASSWAGHNSPLHF. The CDR3 coding sequence is TGTGCCAGCAGTTGGGCAGGGCATAATTCACCCCTCCACTTT.